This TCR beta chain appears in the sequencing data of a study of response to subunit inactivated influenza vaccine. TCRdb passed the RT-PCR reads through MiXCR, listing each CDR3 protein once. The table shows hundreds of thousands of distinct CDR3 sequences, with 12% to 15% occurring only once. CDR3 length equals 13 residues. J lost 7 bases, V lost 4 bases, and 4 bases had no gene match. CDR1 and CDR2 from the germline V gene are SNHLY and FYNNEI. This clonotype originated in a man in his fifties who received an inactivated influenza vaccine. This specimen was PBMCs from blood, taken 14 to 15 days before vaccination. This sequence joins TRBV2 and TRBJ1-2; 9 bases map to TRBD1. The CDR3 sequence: CASSVDRGSGYTF. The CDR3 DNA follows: TGTGCCAGCAGTGTCGACAGGGGGTCTGGCTACACCTTC. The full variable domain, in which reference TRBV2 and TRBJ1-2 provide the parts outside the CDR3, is EPEVTQTPSHQVTQMGQEVILRCVPISNHLYFYWYRQILGQKVEFLVSFYNNEISEKSEIFDDQFSVERPDGSNFTLKIRSTKLEDSAMYFCASSVDRGSGYTFGSGTRLTVV.